The source of this TCR beta chain is a study of vaccination effects on CD4 cells after COVID-19. Study outcomes and limitations: Convalescents' post-vaccination spike-reactive clones were chiefly new, vaccine-induced ones.

The data were produced by immunoSEQ multiplex PCR, yet TCRdb's version contains in-frame clones alone and is incomplete. The table has some 24,000 clones, 60% to 80% seen once. Under the ViraFEST assay, PBMC were stimulated with viral peptide pools so that antigen-specific CD4+ T cells expanded. Sequencing was performed afterwards. CD4+ T cells were isolated after 10 days of culture. This individual tested PCR-positive for SARS-CoV-2 infection between March and December 2020. It was with about 9.3 IU/ml IL-2 and around 10 ug/ml peptides that about 2 million PBMC per well were cultured. As for this clone: Its antigen is unidentified.

This CDR3 region has 17 residues. Trimming left V 4 bases short and J 1 base short, with 19 bases between. Germline V lookup: CDR1 MNHEY, CDR2 SMNVEV (reference sequence). This rearrangement joins TRBV27 to TRBJ2-5, with no clear D. The sequencing here drew on CD4+ T cells from PBMCs cultured with SARS-CoV-2 spike peptides, taken before COVID-19 vaccination. The sequence was obtained from a human donor who had a prior SARS-CoV-2 infection. The CDR3 spells CASSSNPSLMFQETQYF. The CDR3 coding sequence is TGTGCCAGCAGTTCTAACCCGAGCCTAATGTTCCAAGAGACCCAGTACTTC.